These T cell receptor beta chains were read from a single sample in a study of T-cell memory formation after mild COVID-19. TCRdb ran MiXCR on the 5' RACE reads and lists one entry per CDR3 protein. The sample has some 120,000 distinct CDR3 sequences; roughly 15% are singletons. The sample taken for sequencing was PBMCs or a T cell subset sorted from them (not recorded which). The receptor source for this set is an adult woman who had mild COVID-19 (a few samples of this study predate the infection). Cell type and time point are not known. Both conserved end residues are part of each CDR3. Fields, in order: J gene, V gene, clone size, D gene, CDR3 protein, CDR3 DNA. The D gene is left open where the match is weak. Not every row has a clone size; where given, it reads once, few, many or a size class.

TRBJ2-3 TRBV7-9 few - CASSLAKNPDTQYF TGTGCCAGCAGCTTAGCAAAAAATCCAGATACGCAGTATTTT
TRBJ2-3 TRBV12-3/TRBV12-4 - TRBD2 CASRTGLAFSTDTQYF TGTGCCAGCAGGACGGGACTAGCCTTTAGCACAGATACGCAGTATTTT
TRBJ2-5 TRBV7-2 few TRBD1 CASSSDRRETQYF TGTGCCAGCAGCTCGGACAGGAGGGAGACCCAGTACTTC
TRBJ2-2 TRBV7-9 - - CASSPIWIARNNTGELFF TGTGCCAGCAGCCCTATCTGGATCGCGCGCAATAACACCGGGGAGCTGTTTTTT
TRBJ2-4 TRBV20-1 once - CCAIRNAKNIQYF TGCTGTGCTATCCGGAATGCAAAAAACATTCAGTACTTC
TRBJ2-5 TRBV2 - - CARGPGTQETQYF TGTGCCAGGGGACCCGGGACCCAAGAGACCCAGTACTTC
TRBJ1-3 TRBV4-1 - - CASSQPPGGGSGNTIYF TGCGCCAGCAGCCAACCACCGGGGGGGGGCTCTGGAAACACCATATATTTT
TRBJ1-2 TRBV20-1 few - CSARQGYYGYTF TGCAGTGCTAGACAGGGATACTATGGCTACACCTTC
TRBJ2-3 TRBV14 few TRBD2 CASSQLAGALSDTQYF TGTGCCAGCAGCCAACTAGCGGGAGCCCTCTCAGATACGCAGTATTTT
TRBJ2-1 TRBV11-1 few - CASSQKNNEQFF TGTGCCAGCAGCCAAAAAAACAATGAGCAGTTCTTC
TRBJ2-6 TRBV24-1 - - CATSGGGGANVLTF TGTGCCACCAGTGGAGGGGGTGGGGCCAACGTCCTGACTTTC
TRBJ2-7 TRBV4-2 few - CASSLQDGNYEQYF TGTGCCAGCAGCCTGCAGGACGGGAACTACGAGCAGTACTTC
TRBJ2-2 TRBV9 few - CASTPSRGSTGELFF TGTGCCAGCACCCCGAGTAGGGGGTCCACCGGGGAGCTGTTTTTT
TRBJ1-5 TRBV24-1 - - CATSDSGQSSPQPQHF TGTGCCACCAGTGATTCCGGACAATCTTCGCCTCAGCCCCAGCATTTT
TRBJ2-3 TRBV29-1 few - CSVDSGIGTDTQYF TGCAGCGTTGACTCAGGGATCGGCACAGATACGCAGTATTTT
TRBJ2-2 TRBV7-8 few - CASSLEVSYTGELFF TGTGCCAGCAGCCTAGAGGTCTCGTACACCGGGGAGCTGTTTTTT